A single sample is the source of the 14 T cell receptor beta chains below, sequenced in a study of T cells expressing NK-cell markers. TCRdb reprocessed the 5' RACE reads and stores each CDR3 protein as one record, lacking DNA. Its listing shows more than 120,000 distinct CDR3 sequences. Sequences were obtained from blood T cells: a sorted CD56 or NKG2C T cell subset, CD4+ or CD8+ T cells, or bulk PBMC T cells (not recorded which). The receptors were gathered from a man between 18 and 29 years old in good health.

The chain employs TRBV5-1 and TRBJ2-3. Germline assignment: CDR1 SGHRS and CDR2 YFSETQ. The CDR3 sequence is 14 residues long. The CDR3 sequence is CASKLGTSSDTQYF.

The chain employs TRBV7-6 and TRBJ2-2; TCRdb's D call of TRBD2 is untestable without DNA. Germline CDR1 reads SGHVS; CDR2 reads FNYEAQ. This CDR3 has 16 residues. CDR3 region: CASSRPGGTVTGELFF.

The chain is built from TRBV11-2 and TRBJ2-7; the D call from TCRdb, TRBD2, cannot be confirmed without DNA. The CDR3 extends over 16 amino acids. Germline CDR1 and CDR2: SGHAT and FQNNGV. Here the CDR3 reads CASSPKTSGSFYEQYF.

The chain employs TRBV5-4 and TRBJ2-1; TCRdb outputs TRBD2, but without DNA this stays unchecked. Germline CDR1 reads SGHNT; CDR2 reads YYREEE (reference sequence). The CDR3 has 15 amino acids. The CDR3: CASSQLAGDLGEQFF.

The chain carries TRBV19 and TRBJ2-3. The CDR3 is made up of 15 amino acids. The germline V gene has CDR1 LNHDA and CDR2 SQIVND (reference sequence). The CDR3 here is CASSYWPGGTDTQYF. The full variable domain, in which reference TRBV19 and TRBJ2-3 provide the parts outside the CDR3, is DGGITQSPKYLFRKEGQNVTLSCEQNLNHDAMYWYRQDPGQGLRLIYYSQIVNDFQKGDIAEGYSVSREKKESFPLTVTSAQKNPTAFYLCASSYWPGGTDTQYFGPGTRLTVL.

The gene calls are TRBV12-3 or TRBV12-4 and TRBJ1-3. This CDR3 comprises 17 residues. The CDR3 spells CASRSYDIVTSGNTIYF.

The V call is TRBV12-3 or TRBV12-4, the J call TRBJ2-1; TCRdb's D call, TRBD2, is unchecked because there is no DNA. This CDR3 spans 14 amino acids. CDR3 protein: CASSWLAGANEQFF.

The gene calls are TRBV25-1 and TRBJ2-1. Germline assignment: CDR1 MGHDK and CDR2 SYGVNS. The length of the CDR3 is 12 residues. The CDR3 protein is CASKVAYNEQFF.

V usage is TRBV27 and J usage is TRBJ2-1; TCRdb's D call, TRBD1, is unchecked because there is no DNA. The CDR3 spans 15 residues. CDR1 is MNHEY and CDR2 is SMNVEV in the germline V gene (reference sequence). CDR3 amino acids: CASSFMGQGYNEQFF.

CDR3 residues: CSAPSPGDTEAFF. The chain joins TRBV20-1 to TRBJ1-1; absent DNA, TCRdb's TRBD1 call cannot be checked. Germline CDR1 and CDR2: DFQATT and SNEGSKA (reference sequence). CDR3 length: 13 amino acids.

This sequence joins TRBV3-1 and TRBJ2-5; as DNA is missing, the TRBD2 call by TCRdb cannot be tested. The CDR3 has 18 amino acids. The V gene's germline CDR1 is LGHDT and CDR2 YNNKEL (reference sequence). The CDR3 protein is CASSPGLAAVLGQETQYF.

V gene TRBV15 combines with J gene TRBJ2-7; TCRdb names TRBD1, which stays unverified in the absence of DNA. The CDR3 runs 12 residues. CDR1 is LNHNV and CDR2 is YYDKDF in the germline V gene (reference sequence). This CDR3 is CATSPGSDEQYF.

The CDR3 protein is CASSPDGTQYF. The chain joins TRBV3-1 to TRBJ2-5. Germline V gives CDR1 LGHDT, CDR2 YNNKEL (reference sequence). The CDR3 is 11 residues long.

V gene TRBV7-9 combines with J gene TRBJ2-1. Germline CDR1 reads SEHNR; CDR2 reads FQNEAQ (reference sequence). This CDR3 is 13 amino acids long. The CDR3 sequence: CASSLSWSDEQFF. The whole variable domain, filled in from reference TRBV7-9 and TRBJ2-1, reads DTGVSQNPRHKITKRGQNVTFRCDPISEHNRLYWYRQTLGQGPEFLTYFQNEAQLEKSRLLSDRFSAERPKGSFSTLEIQRTEQGDSAMYLCASSLSWSDEQFFGPGTRLTVL.